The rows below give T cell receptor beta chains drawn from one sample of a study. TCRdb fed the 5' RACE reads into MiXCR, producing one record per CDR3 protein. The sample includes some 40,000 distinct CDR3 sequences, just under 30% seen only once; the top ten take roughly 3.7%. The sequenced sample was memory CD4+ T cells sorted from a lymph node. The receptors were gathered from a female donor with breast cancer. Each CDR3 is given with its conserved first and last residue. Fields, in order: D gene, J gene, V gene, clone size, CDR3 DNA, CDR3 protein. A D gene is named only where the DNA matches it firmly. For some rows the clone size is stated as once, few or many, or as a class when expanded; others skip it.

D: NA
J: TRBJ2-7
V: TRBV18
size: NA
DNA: TGTGCCAGCTCACCGGCTGCCGACTACGAGCAGTACTTC
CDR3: CASSPAADYEQYF

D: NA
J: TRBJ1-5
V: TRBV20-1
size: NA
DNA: TGCAGTGCCTGGATTAGCAATCAGCCCCAGCATTTT
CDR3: CSAWISNQPQHF

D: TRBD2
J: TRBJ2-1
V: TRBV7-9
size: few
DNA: TGTGCCAGCAGCTCCCTACCACCGGGACTAGCGGGAGGTGCTGAGCAGTTCTTC
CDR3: CASSSLPPGLAGGAEQFF

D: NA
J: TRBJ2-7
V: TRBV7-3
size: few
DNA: TGTGCCAGCAGCTTATCCGGGGGTGGACACGAGCAGTACTTC
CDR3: CASSLSGGGHEQYF

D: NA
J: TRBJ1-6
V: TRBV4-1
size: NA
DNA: TGCGCCAGCAGCCAAGACAGGGTTGGGACACCCCTCCACTTT
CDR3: CASSQDRVGTPLHF

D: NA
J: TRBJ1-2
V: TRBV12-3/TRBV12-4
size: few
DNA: TGTGCCAGCAGTCGGGACCTTTCCGGCGGCTACACCTTC
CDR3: CASSRDLSGGYTF

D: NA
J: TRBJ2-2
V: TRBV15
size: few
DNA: TGTGCCACCGGACATACCGGGACCACAAACACCGGGGAGCTGTTTTTT
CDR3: CATGHTGTTNTGELFF

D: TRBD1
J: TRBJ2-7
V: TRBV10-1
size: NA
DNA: TGCGCCAGCAGTCCCGACAGGGGCAAGCAGTACTTC
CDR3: CASSPDRGKQYF

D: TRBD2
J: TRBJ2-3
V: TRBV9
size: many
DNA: TGTGCCAGCAGCGTAAGGGGATGGGCGGGAGTCGCAGATACGCAGTATTTT
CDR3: CASSVRGWAGVADTQYF

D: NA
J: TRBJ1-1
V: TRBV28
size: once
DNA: TGTGCCAGCAGTTTATGGCAGGGTCCCATCGGTTTCTTT
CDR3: CASSLWQGPIGFF

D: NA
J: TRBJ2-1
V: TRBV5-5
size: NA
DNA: TGTGCCAGCAATTTCATGTCCTACAATGAGCAGTTCTTC
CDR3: CASNFMSYNEQFF

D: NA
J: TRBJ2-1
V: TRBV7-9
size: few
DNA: TGTGCCAGCAGCTTAGCAACGTACAATGAGCAGTTCTTC
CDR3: CASSLATYNEQFF

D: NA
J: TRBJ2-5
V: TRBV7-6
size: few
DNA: TGTGCCAGCAGCTTACGGCATGCCCAAGAGACCCAGTACTTC
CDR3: CASSLRHAQETQYF

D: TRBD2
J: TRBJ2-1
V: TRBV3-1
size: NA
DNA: TGTGCCAGCAGCCAAATAAGCGGGGGATACAATGAGCAGTTCTTC
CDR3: CASSQISGGYNEQFF

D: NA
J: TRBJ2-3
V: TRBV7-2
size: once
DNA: TGTGCCAGCAGCTTCGCCTTTGATACGCAGTATTTT
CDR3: CASSFAFDTQYF

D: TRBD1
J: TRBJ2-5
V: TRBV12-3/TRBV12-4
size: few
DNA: TGTGCCAGCAGTTTAGGCGGACAGGTGGATCAAGAGACCCAGTACTTC
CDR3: CASSLGGQVDQETQYF